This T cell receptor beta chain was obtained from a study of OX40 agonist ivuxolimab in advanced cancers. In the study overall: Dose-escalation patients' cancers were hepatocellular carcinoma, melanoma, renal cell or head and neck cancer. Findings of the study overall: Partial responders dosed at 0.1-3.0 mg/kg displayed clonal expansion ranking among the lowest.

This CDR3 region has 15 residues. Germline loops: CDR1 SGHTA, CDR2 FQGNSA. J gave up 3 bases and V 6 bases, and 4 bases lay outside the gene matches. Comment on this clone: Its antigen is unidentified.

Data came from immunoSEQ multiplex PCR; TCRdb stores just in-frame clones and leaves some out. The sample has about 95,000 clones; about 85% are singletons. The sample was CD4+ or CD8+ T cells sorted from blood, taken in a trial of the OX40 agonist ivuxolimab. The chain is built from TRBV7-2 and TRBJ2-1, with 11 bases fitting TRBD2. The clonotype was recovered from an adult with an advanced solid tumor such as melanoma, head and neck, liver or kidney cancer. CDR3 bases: TGTGCCAGCAGGTCCGGGACTAGCGGCTACAATGAGCAGTTCTTC. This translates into CASRSGTSGYNEQFF.